This entry describes one TCR beta chain. Per the authors' pipeline: Nucleated cell counts were estimated from reference gene primer amplification. Profiled with immunoSEQ multiplex PCR; TCRdb holds only in-frame clones, not every one. That table furnishes V, J and clone size, whereas the DNA furnished D and trimming. The sample has under 200,000 clones, roughly 84% seen once. V lost 4 bases to trimming and J lost 6 bases, with 17 bases between them. CDR1 SGHRS and CDR2 YFSETQ come from the germline V gene. The CDR3 loop spans 15 amino acids. This sample stems from a study of blood T cell repertoires in COVID-19. About the study: PBMCs, B-cell-depleted T cells, or T cells were the source of the cDNA or gDNA that made up the material.

Material: peripheral blood. The sequence was collected from a man between 65 and 80 years old with active or convalescent COVID-19. The chain employs TRBV5-1 and TRBJ2-1, with D maybe TRBD2 (6 bases). The CDR3 loop reads CASSIRDSGVNEQFF. Written as DNA, the CDR3 is TGCGCCAGCAGCATCCGGGACTCCGGGGTCAATGAGCAGTTCTTC.